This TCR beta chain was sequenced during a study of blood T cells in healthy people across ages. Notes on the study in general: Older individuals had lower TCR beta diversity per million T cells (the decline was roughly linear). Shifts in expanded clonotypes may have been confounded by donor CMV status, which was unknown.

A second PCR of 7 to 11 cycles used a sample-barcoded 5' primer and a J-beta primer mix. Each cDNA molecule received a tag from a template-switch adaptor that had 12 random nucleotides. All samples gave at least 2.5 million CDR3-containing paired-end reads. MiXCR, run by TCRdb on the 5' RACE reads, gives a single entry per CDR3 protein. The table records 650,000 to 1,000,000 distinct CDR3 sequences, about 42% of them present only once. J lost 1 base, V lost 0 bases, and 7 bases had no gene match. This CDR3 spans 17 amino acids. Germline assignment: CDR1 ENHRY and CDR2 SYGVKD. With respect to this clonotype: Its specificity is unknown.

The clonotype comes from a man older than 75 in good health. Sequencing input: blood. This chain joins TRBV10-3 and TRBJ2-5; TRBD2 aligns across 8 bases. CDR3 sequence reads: CAISESGRLAGQETQYF. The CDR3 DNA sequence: TGTGCCATCAGTGAGTCTGGGAGGCTAGCGGGCCAAGAGACCCAGTACTTC.